The source of this T cell receptor beta chain is a study of blood T cell repertoires in COVID-19. Study context: PBMCs, B-cell-depleted T cells, or T cells provided the cDNA or gDNA that made up the material.

The CDR3 consists of 19 residues. V gave up 5 bases and J gave up 0 bases, with 20 bases separating them. Germline loops: CDR1 LNHDA, CDR2 SQIVND (reference sequence). The repertoire was sequenced with immunoSEQ multiplex PCR; TCRdb's copy has only in-frame clones and lacks some. This sample carries 110,000 to 150,000 clones, 80% to 90% of them seen once, and the ten largest clones take around 3.3%. The clonotype was recovered from a woman aged 55-69 years with active COVID-19. Sequencing used peripheral blood. The V gene is TRBV19, the J gene TRBJ2-6; weak D call: TRBD1 (5 bases). The CDR3 sequence: CASSPREAGYFSGANVLTF. CDR3 sequence (DNA): TGTGCCAGTAGTCCCCGAGAGGCAGGGTATTTCTCTGGGGCCAACGTCCTGACTTTC.